The TCR beta chain described here comes from a study of T cell responses to AZD1222 COVID-19 vaccine. Study-wide points: At study baseline, merely roughly 6 AZD1222 recipients were seropositive. Elevations in Spike-specific TCR breadth and depth followed administration of two AZD1222 doses. Reportedly, nearly half the spike-specific TCRs target unmutated variant regions.

This clone was seen a single time. Its antigen is unidentified. Generated by immunoSEQ multiplex PCR, the TCRdb table keeps only in-frame clones and is missing some. Here the sample spans 150,000 to 200,000 clones, roughly 92% being singletons. The CDR3 runs 12 residues. CDR1 and CDR2 (germline): SGHTA, FQGNSA. Trimming took 5 bases from V and 2 from J, leaving 7 bases between them. The source was peripheral blood, collected 28 days after the second AZD1222 dose. V gene TRBV7-2 combines with J gene TRBJ2-7, with unresolved D. This receptor was identified in an adult who received the AZD1222 COVID-19 vaccine. CDR3: CASSPRTYEQYF. DNA for the CDR3: TGTGCCAGCAGCCCGCGCACCTACGAGCAGTACTTC.